This TCR beta chain stems from a study of molecular identifiers for immune sequencing clone quantification (dated by TCRdb to between 2018 and 2020). Context from the whole study: For a replicate experiment, RNA from around 20,000 or 99,000 naive CD8 T cells was divided into five aliquots, and four of the five aliquots were sequenced. This methods study benchmarked molecular-identifier clustering-based TCR repertoire sequencing (MIDCIRS) and TCR RNA copy counting, using CD8 T cells to do so. Overall results and qualifications from the work: When barcode sub-clustering was left out, chimeric consensus sequences inflated TCR diversity, with chimeras reaching as high as 47%. Modeling estimated approximately 3 recovered TCR RNA copies per cell, compared with about 9.8 by digital PCR, which implies about 30% capture efficiency. Naive libraries contained spiked-in Jurkat TCR RNA (approximately ten copies' worth), which is not part of the donor repertoire. Spiked-in Jurkat TCR RNA equal to a single cell's worth was reported to be detectable even within 1,200,000 naive CD8 T cells. Clones above 20 RNA copies held over 97% of molecules in CMV-specific effector cells but under 1% in naive cells. The sizes of highly expanded clones could end up underestimated when identical TCR molecules share a barcode.

Regarding this clonotype: This receptor's antigen is unknown. Within one base of it there is no much larger clone, and no base qualities were kept.

Libraries of naive CD8 T cells were built from around 20,000 to 1,000,000 sorted cells, with 10%, 30% or 50% of the purified RNA used. Naive CD8 T cells, defined as CD8+CD4-CCR7+CD45RA+, were FACS-sorted into RLT Plus buffer on a BD FACSAria II. To test detection sensitivity, Jurkat RNA equal to ten TCR copies was added to samples of roughly 19,000-1,100,000 naive CD8 T cells. CD8 T cells were enriched with RosetteSep CD8+ T Cell Enrichment Cocktail and Ficoll-Paque, followed by ACK red cell lysis. The library relied on PCR. Reads for this sample came from a NextSeq 500. Preparation of bulk TCR libraries followed a previously described approach, with the TCR primers listed in Table S5. Purification of total RNA was performed with the Qiagen AllPrep DNA/RNA kit. Before any analysis, reads coming from multiple sequencing runs of the same library were combined into one pool. Regarding the original processing steps: Only reads with exact TCR constant sequence were kept, trimmed to 150 nt, and grouped by their 12-nt molecular barcodes. Within each barcode group, reads were sub-clustered at a 15% Levenshtein threshold, and quality-weighted consensus sequences were built per RNA molecule. Non-functional sequences were excluded, and lower-count sequences lying one edit away from another sequence were also excluded. On the basis of fitting two negative binomial distributions, barcode sub-clusters with fewer than 20% of the maximum read count were discarded. The public reads were quality trimmed at Q25 with fastp and then assembled into clones with MiXCR by TCRdb, keeping productive beta chains. Every CDR3 protein is listed once, alongside the most common genes and DNA of its rows. In this record, the V and J calls reflect TCRdb's handling and not the investigators' own analysis. This sample lists over 550,000 distinct CDR3 sequences; 25% were detected once. Of the sample, 0.75% to 0.8% is held by the ten largest clones.

The receptor comes from a human donor in good health. Some libraries in this study had Jurkat cell RNA spiked in. Sequencing was done on a sample of naive CD8+ T cells from blood, with Jurkat cell RNA spiked in. What the cell subset or site label conveys for this sample: FACS-sorted CD8+CD4-CCR7+CD45RA+ naive T cells.

In nucleotide form, the sequence is TGTGCCATCAGCAAAAAATTTATAACTCCTGGTTTAACTAATGAAAAACTGTTTTTT. Its protein reads: CAISKKFITPGLTNEKLFF. Recombination connected TRBV21-1 to TRBJ1-4. TRBV21-1 represents a pseudogene. The CDR3 runs 19 amino acids, cysteine and phenylalanine included. The only DNA kept is the CDR3, 57 bases in frame from the first base.